The 16 T cell receptor beta chains presented below share a single source sample, sequenced in a study of blood T cell repertoires in COVID-19. The table came from immunoSEQ multiplex PCR; TCRdb's copy has only in-frame clones and leaves some out. The sample lists tens of thousands of clones; about 88% were seen once. The sample taken for sequencing was peripheral blood. Every receptor here comes from a human donor in a cohort sampled during active COVID-19.

V usage is TRBV20-1 and J usage is TRBJ1-5; no clear D gene. V dropped 6 bases and J dropped 6 bases, with 18 bases sitting between them. CDR3 length equals 14 residues. The germline V gene encodes CDR1 DFQATT and CDR2 SNEGSKA (reference sequence). This CDR3 is CSASSASRGQPQHF. The CDR3 bases are TGCAGTGCAAGTAGTGCTTCCCGGGGTCAGCCCCAGCATTTT.

The chain employs TRBV10-3 and TRBJ2-1; 14 positions match TRBD2. CDR1 and CDR2 from the germline V gene are ENHRY and SYGVKD. The V and J ends lost 8 bases and 5 bases, in that order; junction bases with no gene match: 14. The CDR3 contains 18 residues. CDR3 coding DNA: TGTGCCATCGGGAGACTAGCGGGGGGGGTACTCACTAACAATGAGCAGTTCTTC. It specifies CAIGRLAGGVLTNNEQFF.

This sequence joins TRBV5-1 and TRBJ2-3; no clear D gene. Trimming removed 3 bases from V and 3 bases from J, with 8 bases in between. Germline V gene lookup returns CDR1 SGHRS and CDR2 YFSETQ. This CDR3 contains 13 residues. The CDR3 sequence: CASSSKFTDTQYF. The CDR3 DNA is TGCGCCAGCAGCTCCAAATTTACAGATACGCAGTATTTT.

This rearrangement joins TRBV7-2 to TRBJ2-1; D unclear. Trimming took 3 bases from V and 5 from J, leaving 8 bases between them. Germline V CDR1 and CDR2: SGHTA, FQGNSA. The CDR3 is 13 amino acids. CDR3 in amino acids: CASSFFPDNEQFF. For the CDR3, the DNA is TGTGCCAGCAGCTTTTTTCCCGACAATGAGCAGTTCTTC.

The V and J genes are TRBV5-6 and TRBJ2-1; 9 bases map to TRBD2. Germline V gene sequence: CDR1 SGHDT, CDR2 YYEEEE. The CDR3 length is 16 residues. V gave up 1 base and J gave up 5 bases; unmatched junction bases: 7. The CDR3 DNA reads as TGTGCCAGCAGCTTGAGGGCGGGAGGGCCCCACAATGAGCAGTTCTTC. This encodes CASSLRAGGPHNEQFF. Looking up the rest from reference TRBV5-6 and TRBJ2-1 gives the full variable domain: DAGVTQSPTHLIKTRGQQVTLRCSPKSGHDTVSWYQQALGQGPQFIFQYYEEEERQRGNFPDRFSGHQFPNYSSELNVNALLLGDSALYLCASSLRAGGPHNEQFFGPGTRLTVL.

This clone occurred once. This chain connects TRBV24-1 to TRBJ2-1; 12 nucleotides align to TRBD2. Trimming took 4 bases from V and 5 from J; bases not matched to a gene: 14. The V gene's germline CDR1 is KGHDR and CDR2 SFDVKD. The CDR3 sequence is 19 residues long. The CDR3 protein is CATSEGTGLGLAGHNEQFF. The CDR3 coding sequence is TGTGCCACCAGTGAGGGGACAGGGCTAGGACTAGCGGGGCACAATGAGCAGTTCTTC.

The V and J genes are TRBV2 and TRBJ1-3; D gene unclear. Looked up from germline, CDR1 is SNHLY and CDR2 is FYNNEI. Trimming removed 7 bases from V and 4 bases from J, with 23 bases in between. This CDR3 has 17 residues. The CDR3 protein is CASKDPGSALGGNTIYF. DNA for the CDR3: TGTGCCAGCAAGGACCCCGGGAGCGCATTAGGAGGAAACACCATATATTTT.

The genes are TRBV19 and TRBJ1-3, with a tentative D call TRBD1 (5 bases). The V end lost 6 bases, the J end lost 2 bases, and 11 bases lay between the germline ends. This CDR3 has 14 residues. Per germline, CDR1 LNHDA and CDR2 SQIVND (reference sequence). The DNA for the CDR3 is TGTGCCAGTAGGCCCCGGGGGGCTGGAAACACCATATATTTT. As protein: CASRPRGAGNTIYF.

The gene calls are TRBV5-1 and TRBJ2-3; 7 positions match TRBD2. Germline V gene lookup returns CDR1 SGHRS and CDR2 YFSETQ. The CDR3 sequence is 16 residues long. Unmatched junction bases numbered 13, after V lost 4 bases and J lost 5 bases. CDR3 in DNA: TGCGCCAGCAGCGCTTTTGGGGAGGGCCCGGGAGATACGCAGTATTTT. Translating gives CASSAFGEGPGDTQYF.

The gene calls are TRBV27 and TRBJ2-3; 11 nucleotides line up with TRBD1. J gave up 4 bases and V 6 bases, and 3 bases lay outside the gene matches. Germline assignment: CDR1 MNHEY and CDR2 SMNVEV (reference sequence). There are 14 residues in the CDR3. CDR3 DNA: TGTGCCAGCAGAAGGACAGGGGGCTCAGATACGCAGTATTTT. Protein sequence: CASRRTGGSDTQYF.

This clone was counted only a few times. This rearrangement joins TRBV10-3 to TRBJ2-5; 16 bases map to TRBD2. This CDR3 region has 16 residues. The V gene's germline CDR1 is ENHRY and CDR2 SYGVKD. The junction had 6 bases not matched to a gene; V was cut back by 7 bases and J by 4 bases. CDR3 sequence (DNA): TGTGCCATCAAAGGGACTAGCGGGAGGGCGGGAGAGACCCAGTACTTC. This encodes CAIKGTSGRAGETQYF.

The rearrangement joins TRBV18 to TRBJ2-7; 7 nucleotides match TRBD1. Unmatched junction bases numbered 4, after V lost 6 bases and J lost 5 bases. This CDR3 has 12 residues. The V gene's germline CDR1 is KGHSH and CDR2 LQKENI. CDR3: CASSSRGHEQYF. CDR3 DNA: TGTGCCAGCTCTTCAAGGGGGCACGAGCAGTACTTC.

The genes are TRBV30 and TRBJ2-5, with 10 positions matching TRBD1. Germline loops: CDR1 GTSNPN, CDR2 SVGIG (reference sequence). This CDR3 contains 13 residues. CDR3 in amino acids: CVWGQGTRETQYF. The CDR3 DNA is TGTGTTTGGGGACAGGGGACCCGGGAGACCCAGTACTTC.

The gene calls are TRBV7-9 and TRBJ1-1; D is ambiguous. The CDR3 contains 14 residues. Between the trimmed V and J ends, which lost 1 base and 1 base, there was a span of 7 bases. Germline V gives CDR1 SEHNR, CDR2 FQNEAQ (reference sequence). The CDR3: CASSLGAGNTEAFF. The CDR3 region has the DNA TGTGCCAGCAGCTTAGGCGCAGGGAACACTGAAGCTTTCTTT.

V is TRBV5-5 and J is TRBJ2-1; 10 bases align to TRBD2. The germline gives CDR1 SGHKS, CDR2 YYEKEE (reference sequence). The V and J ends lost 0 bases and 10 bases, in that order; junction bases with no gene match: 16. CDR3 size: 18 residues. The CDR3 DNA sequence: TGTGCCAGCAGCTTGGCCCTAGCGGGAGTAGTACCCTTTGGGGAGCAGTTCTTC. Residues: CASSLALAGVVPFGEQFF.

This clone was counted between two and nine times. This sequence joins TRBV11-2 and TRBJ2-1; 12 nucleotides agree with TRBD2. Germline values: CDR1 SGHAT, CDR2 FQNNGV. V shed 5 bases and J 7 bases; nucleotides not matched to a gene: 15. This CDR3 spans 18 amino acids. The CDR3 DNA reads TGTGCCAGCAGCCGTGAGCTAACTAGCGGGAGGACGGAGAATGAGCAGTTCTTC. Translated: CASSRELTSGRTENEQFF.